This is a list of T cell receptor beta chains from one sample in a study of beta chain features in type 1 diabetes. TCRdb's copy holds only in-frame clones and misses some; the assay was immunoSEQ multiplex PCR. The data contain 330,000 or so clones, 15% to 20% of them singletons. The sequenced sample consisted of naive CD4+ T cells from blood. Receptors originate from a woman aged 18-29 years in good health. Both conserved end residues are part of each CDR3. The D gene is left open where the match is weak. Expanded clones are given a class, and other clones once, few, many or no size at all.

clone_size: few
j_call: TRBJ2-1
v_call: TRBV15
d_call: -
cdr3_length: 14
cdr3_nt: TGTGCCACCAGCGCCCGAGGGACCTACAATGAGCAGTTCTTC
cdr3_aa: CATSARGTYNEQFF

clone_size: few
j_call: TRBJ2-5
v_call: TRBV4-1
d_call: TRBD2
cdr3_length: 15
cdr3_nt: TGCGCCAGCAGCCAGGGACTAGCGGGAGTTGAGACCCAGTACTTC
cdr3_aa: CASSQGLAGVETQYF

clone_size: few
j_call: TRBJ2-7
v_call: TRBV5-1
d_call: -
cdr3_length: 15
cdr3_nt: TGCGCCAGCAGCTCCACAGGCAAGGCAACCTACGAGCAGTACTTC
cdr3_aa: CASSSTGKATYEQYF

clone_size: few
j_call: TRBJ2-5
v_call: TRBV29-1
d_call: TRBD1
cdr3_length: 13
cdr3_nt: TGCAGCGGCCGGGACAGGGGTTGGGAGACCCAGTACTTC
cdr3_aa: CSGRDRGWETQYF

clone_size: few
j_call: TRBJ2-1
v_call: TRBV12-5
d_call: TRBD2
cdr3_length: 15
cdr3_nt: TGTGCTAGTGGCCCTAGACTAGCGGTTTACAATGAGCAGTTCTTC
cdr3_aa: CASGPRLAVYNEQFF

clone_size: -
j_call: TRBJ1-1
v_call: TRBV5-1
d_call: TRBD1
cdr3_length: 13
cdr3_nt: TGCGCCAGCAGCATAGCAGGGGGCACTGAAGCTTTCTTT
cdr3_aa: CASSIAGGTEAFF

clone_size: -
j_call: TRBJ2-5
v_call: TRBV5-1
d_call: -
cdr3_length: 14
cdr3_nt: TGCGCCAGCAGTTCGGGGGGCCAAGAAGGGACCCAGTACTTC
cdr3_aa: CASSSGGQEGTQYF

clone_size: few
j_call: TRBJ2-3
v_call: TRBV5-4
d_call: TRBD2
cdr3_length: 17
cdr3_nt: TGTGCCAGCAGCTTGGGACTAGCGGGAGTAACGACAGATACGCAGTATTTT
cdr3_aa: CASSLGLAGVTTDTQYF

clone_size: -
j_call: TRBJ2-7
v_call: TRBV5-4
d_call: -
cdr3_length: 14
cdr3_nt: TGTGCCAGCAGCGAGAAGTCAGGGAACAACGAGCAGTACTTC
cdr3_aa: CASSEKSGNNEQYF

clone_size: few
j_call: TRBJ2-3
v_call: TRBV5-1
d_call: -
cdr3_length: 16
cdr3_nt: TGCGCCAGCAGCCTTGGACGGGCGAGGGGCACAGATACGCAGTATTTT
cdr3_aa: CASSLGRARGTDTQYF

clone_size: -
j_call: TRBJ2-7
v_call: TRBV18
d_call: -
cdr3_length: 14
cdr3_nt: TGTGCCAGCTCACCGCGGACAGAGTTGGACGAGCAGTACTTC
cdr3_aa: CASSPRTELDEQYF

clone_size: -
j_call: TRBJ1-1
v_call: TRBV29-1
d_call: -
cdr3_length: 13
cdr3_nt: TGCAGCGTGCCGACCTGGGGAGGCACTGAAGCTTTCTTT
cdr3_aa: CSVPTWGGTEAFF

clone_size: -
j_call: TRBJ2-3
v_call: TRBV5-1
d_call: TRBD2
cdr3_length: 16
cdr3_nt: TGCGCCAGCACCCTAGGGTCTAGCGGGGGCGCAGATACGCAGTATTTT
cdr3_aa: CASTLGSSGGADTQYF

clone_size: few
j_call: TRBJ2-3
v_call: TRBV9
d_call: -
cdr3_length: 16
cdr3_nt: TGTGCCAGCAGCGTCGGGTCGGTTTCCTTTACAGATACGCAGTATTTT
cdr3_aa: CASSVGSVSFTDTQYF

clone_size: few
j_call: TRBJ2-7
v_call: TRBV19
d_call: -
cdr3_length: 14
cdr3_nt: TGTGCCAGTAGTATATATCAGGGGTCCTACGAGCAGTACTTC
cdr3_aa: CASSIYQGSYEQYF

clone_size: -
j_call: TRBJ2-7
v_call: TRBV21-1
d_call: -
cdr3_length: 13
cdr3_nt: TGTGCCAGCAGCAAAGCTCCGAGGAACGAGCAGTACTTC
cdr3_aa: CASSKAPRNEQYF

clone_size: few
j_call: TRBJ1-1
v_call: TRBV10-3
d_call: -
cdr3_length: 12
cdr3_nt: TGTGCCGCGCAGAGGGATGGCACTGAAGCTTTCTTT
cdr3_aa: CAAQRDGTEAFF

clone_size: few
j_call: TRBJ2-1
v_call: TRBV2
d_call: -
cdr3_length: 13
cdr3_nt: TGTGCCAGCAGTATAATCTCCTACAATGAGCAGTTCTTC
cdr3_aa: CASSIISYNEQFF

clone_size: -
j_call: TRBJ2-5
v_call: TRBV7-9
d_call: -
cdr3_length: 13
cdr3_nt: TGTGCCAGCAGCTTAGGGTCGGAGGGGACCCAGTACTTC
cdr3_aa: CASSLGSEGTQYF

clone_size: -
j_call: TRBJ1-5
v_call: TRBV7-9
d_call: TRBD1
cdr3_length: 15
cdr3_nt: TGTGCCAGCAGCGGAACAGGGGGAAGCAATCAGCCCCAGCATTTT
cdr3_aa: CASSGTGGSNQPQHF

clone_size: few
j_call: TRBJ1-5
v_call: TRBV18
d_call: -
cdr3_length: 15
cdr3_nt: TGTGCCAGCTCACCTGGAGGAGGTGGCAATCAGCCCCAGCATTTT
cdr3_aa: CASSPGGGGNQPQHF

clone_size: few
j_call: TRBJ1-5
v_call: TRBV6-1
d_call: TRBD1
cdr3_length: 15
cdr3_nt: TGTGCCAGCAGCGTAGACAGGGGGCGAAAGCAGCCCCAGCATTTT
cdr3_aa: CASSVDRGRKQPQHF

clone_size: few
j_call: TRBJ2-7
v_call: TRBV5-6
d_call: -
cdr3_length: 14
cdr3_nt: TGTGCCAGCAGCCTAAAAGGGGCCTCCTACGAGCAGTACTTC
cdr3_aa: CASSLKGASYEQYF

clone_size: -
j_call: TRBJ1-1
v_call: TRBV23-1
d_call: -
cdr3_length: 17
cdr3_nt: TGCGCCAGCAGTCAATCGTACCAGGGAGGGGGTAGGACTGAAGCTTTCTTT
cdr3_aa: CASSQSYQGGGRTEAFF

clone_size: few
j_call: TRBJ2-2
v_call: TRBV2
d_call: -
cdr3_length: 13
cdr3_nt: TGTGCCAGCAGTGAGTCGGTGTTCGGGGAGCTGTTTTTT
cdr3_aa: CASSESVFGELFF

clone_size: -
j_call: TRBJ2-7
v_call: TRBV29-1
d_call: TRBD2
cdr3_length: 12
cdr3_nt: TGCAGCGTTGTAGGCGGGGACTACGACCAGTACTTC
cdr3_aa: CSVVGGDYDQYF

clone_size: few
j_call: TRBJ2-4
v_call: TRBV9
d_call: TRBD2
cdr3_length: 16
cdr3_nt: TGTGCCAGCAGCGTAGCTCCGGGGGGAGATATAAACATTCAGTACTTC
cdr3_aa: CASSVAPGGDINIQYF